Listed below are T cell receptor beta chains from one sample, sequenced in a study of Ad26.COV2.S vaccination and SARS-CoV-2 variants. TCRdb keeps only in-frame clones here, not all; method: immunoSEQ multiplex PCR. The table includes around 250,000 clones, around 88% detected once. The sequenced sample was peripheral blood, obtained in a trial of Ad26.COV2.S vaccine versus placebo. Receptors originate from a person aged 18 to 65 who received the Ad26.COV2.S COVID-19 vaccine or a placebo. The conserved cysteine and the conserved F or W are not part of the CDR3 here. Clone size appears in some rows only: once, few, many, or a class for an expanded clone.

v_gene,j_gene,abundance,CDR3aa
TRBV7-6,TRBJ2-7,.,ASSRTGANEQY
TRBV12-5,TRBJ2-3,few,ASGSRPLTDTQY
TRBV7-3,TRBJ1-3,.,ASSPGTAGNTIY
TRBV19,TRBJ2-2,once,ASSKRTANTGELF
TRBV21-1,TRBJ1-5,.,ASRGDRLTGSNQPQH
TRBV9,TRBJ2-3,.,ASSAGAGWDTDTQY
TRBV6-5,TRBJ1-1,.,ASSYSLNTEAF
TRBV7-9,TRBJ1-1,.,ASSGQGGTEAF
TRBV10-3,TRBJ1-1,.,ATRSGTFMNTEAF
TRBV30,TRBJ1-4,.,AWTGQGNPKLF
TRBV6-5,TRBJ1-2,once,ASRAGTAHYGYT
TRBV30,TRBJ1-5,.,AWNSGTAKNQPQH
TRBV4-3,TRBJ2-2,.,ASSQTSGRKDGELF
TRBV5-5,TRBJ1-5,.,ASSSQIFSNQPQH
TRBV6-1,TRBJ1-4,.,ASSEYPGQGEKLF
TRBV11-2,TRBJ2-3,.,ASGTSGGTSGTDTQY
TRBV7-9,TRBJ1-2,.,ASSLRGGDGYT
TRBV7-2,TRBJ2-3,.,ASSSTGGLALPSTDTQY
TRBV28,TRBJ1-5,.,ASSSWGDQPQH
TRBV6-4,TRBJ2-1,once,ASSDAEGALGNEQF
TRBV7-2,TRBJ2-1,.,ASSPLEREGHNEQF
TRBV4-2,TRBJ2-1,.,ASSQRTSDLPYNEQF
TRBV5-1,TRBJ2-5,.,ASSWLAGDGETQY
TRBV10-3,TRBJ2-1,.,AIRGTSGSWNEQF
TRBV4-1,TRBJ2-1,.,ASSPLERGGAYNEQF
TRBV18,TRBJ1-1,few,ASSPIRQGSSTEAF
TRBV19,TRBJ2-3,.,ASSTGGTDTQY
TRBV10-3,TRBJ2-3,.,AITRALTDTQY
TRBV5-5,TRBJ1-1,.,ASSLSAAGNTEAF
TRBV4-2,TRBJ1-2,.,ASSQDRSSGNYGYT
TRBV9,TRBJ2-1,.,ASSVDLSGSGSYNEQF
TRBV6-2/TRBV6-3,TRBJ1-1,.,ASSYSRVLNTEAF
TRBV28,TRBJ2-1,.,ASRPIRDRYEQF
TRBV7-3,TRBJ1-5,.,ASSQGQNQPQH
TRBV10-3,TRBJ2-1,.,AISDFTGTGYNEQF
TRBV19,TRBJ1-5,.,ASSTVGRGLSNQPQH
TRBV6-4,TRBJ1-3,.,ASSPGQGNTIY
TRBV19,TRBJ2-7,.,ASSFGGAYEQY
TRBV5-4,TRBJ2-5,.,ASSLGHGTGQETQY
TRBV2,TRBJ1-5,.,ASRLTNNNQPQH
TRBV6-6,TRBJ1-1,.,AISGNRDRGTEAF
TRBV18,TRBJ1-1,.,ASSPYDSGTEAF
TRBV2,TRBJ2-7,.,ASSVSRGSYEQY
TRBV12-3/TRBV12-4,TRBJ2-1,.,ASSWQLGNEQF
TRBV30,TRBJ1-5,.,AWSAGLMKGGNQPQH
TRBV7-9,TRBJ2-3,.,ASSFYTGQIYTDTQY
TRBV15,TRBJ2-5,.,ATSRGGTGETQY
TRBV7-8,TRBJ1-1,.,ASSLASFGAMNTEAF
TRBV28,TRBJ1-1,.,ASAIGTDHRTGAF
TRBV21-1,TRBJ1-3,.,ASTDRGISGNTIY
TRBV15,TRBJ1-2,.,ATSRDVGPMANYGYT
TRBV12-3/TRBV12-4,TRBJ1-1,once,ASSGLLNTEAF
TRBV9,TRBJ2-3,.,ASSVAGETDTQY
TRBV7-2,TRBJ1-1,.,ASSLDGGTGTEAF